Listed below are T cell receptor beta chains from one sample, sequenced in a study of T cell responses to AZD1222 COVID-19 vaccine. The assay was immunoSEQ multiplex PCR, and TCRdb's table has in-frame clones only and misses some. This sample has tens of thousands of clones, with over 80% found just once. Sample: peripheral blood, taken on day 0 of AZD1222 vaccination. The receptor source for this set is an adult in good health. Each CDR3 is given with its conserved first and last residue. The D gene is left open where the match is weak. Some rows have no size entry. The others give once, few or many, or a class for an expanded clone.

TRBJ1-2 TRBV19 . TRBD1 CASSPTGFEAKDGYTF TGTGCCAGTAGTCCGACAGGGTTCGAGGCCAAGGATGGCTACACCTTC
TRBJ1-2 TRBV5-1 . TRBD1 CASRVGQGSDGYTF TGCGCCAGCAGGGTCGGACAGGGGAGTGATGGCTACACCTTC
TRBJ1-5 TRBV2 . . CASSRQINQPQHF TGTGCCAGCAGCCGACAGATAAATCAGCCCCAGCATTTT
TRBJ1-2 TRBV20-1 . . CSAPRGKGYTF TGCAGTGCCCCAAGGGGTAAGGGCTACACCTTC
TRBJ1-3 TRBV7-9 . TRBD1 CASSTGGVGNTIYF TGTGCCAGCAGTACAGGGGGTGTTGGAAACACCATATATTTT
TRBJ1-6 TRBV6-5 . . CASRQFSSYNSPLHF TGTGCCAGCAGGCAATTTAGCTCCTATAATTCACCCCTCCACTTT
TRBJ2-3 TRBV7-9 . . CASTDGVSTDTQYF TGTGCCAGCACCGACGGGGTATCGACAGATACGCAGTATTTT
TRBJ2-7 TRBV10-3 . . CAIRVGGLDEQYF TGTGCCATCAGGGTGGGGGGGCTCGACGAGCAGTACTTC
TRBJ1-4 TRBV7-8 . . CASSLGVVNEKLFF TGTGCCAGCAGCTTAGGAGTTGTGAATGAAAAACTGTTTTTT
TRBJ2-7 TRBV10-1 . . CASSEAAGRSEQYF TGCGCCAGCAGTGAGGCGGCGGGGCGGTCCGAGCAGTACTTC
TRBJ1-4 TRBV27 . . CASSVTPGALEKLFF TGTGCCAGCAGCGTCACCCCGGGGGCCCTTGAAAAACTGTTTTTT
TRBJ2-7 TRBV27 . . CASSLKSLREQYF TGTGCCAGCAGTTTAAAGTCTCTTCGCGAGCAGTACTTC
TRBJ2-3 TRBV24-1 . . CATSDLTGRSTDTQYF TGTGCCACCAGTGACTTGACGGGACGGAGCACAGATACGCAGTATTTT
TRBJ2-1 TRBV6-6 . . CASRPGGGAYNEQFF TGTGCCAGCAGGCCCGGGGGCGGGGCGTACAATGAGCAGTTCTTC
TRBJ1-2 TRBV29-1 . . CSVEVGGRGGYTF TGCAGCGTTGAAGTAGGCGGCAGGGGTGGCTACACCTTC
TRBJ1-1 TRBV5-5 . TRBD1 CASSLRGTGQGAWNSEAFF TGTGCCAGCAGCTTGCGAGGGACCGGCCAGGGGGCTTGGAACTCTGAAGCTTTCTTT
TRBJ1-1 TRBV5-4 . . CASSLDQKNTEAFF TGTGCCAGCAGCTTGGACCAAAAGAACACTGAAGCTTTCTTT
TRBJ2-5 TRBV11-2 . . CASSLGARLETQYF TGTGCCAGCAGCTTGGGGGCGCGGTTGGAGACCCAGTACTTC
TRBJ1-5 TRBV7-9 . . CASSLQGSNQPQHF TGTGCCAGCAGCTTACAGGGTAGCAATCAGCCCCAGCATTTT
TRBJ2-7 TRBV6-2/TRBV6-3 . TRBD1 CASSYPLRTGRSYEQYF TGTGCCAGCAGTTACCCCCTTCGGACAGGGAGGTCCTACGAGCAGTACTTC
TRBJ1-1 TRBV27 . TRBD1 CASSLRQGNTEAFF TGTGCCAGCAGTCTTAGACAGGGGAACACTGAAGCTTTCTTT
TRBJ1-1 TRBV6-5 . . CASSYQGALNTEAFF TGTGCCAGCAGTTATCAGGGTGCCCTGAACACTGAAGCTTTCTTT
TRBJ2-6 TRBV4-1 . . CASSETTSGANVLTF TGCGCCAGCAGTGAAACGACCTCTGGGGCCAACGTCCTGACTTTC
TRBJ2-3 TRBV5-1 once TRBD2 CASSASSSGGTDTQYF TGCGCCAGCAGCGCTAGTTCTAGCGGGGGCACAGATACGCAGTATTTT
TRBJ1-6 TRBV28 . . CASSLPYNSPLHF TGTGCCAGCAGTCTCCCCTATAATTCACCCCTCCACTTT
TRBJ1-4 TRBV28 . . CASSLLDEKLFF TGTGCCAGCAGTTTATTGGATGAAAAACTGTTTTTT
TRBJ2-1 TRBV10-3 once TRBD2 CAISAPSGGAAEQFF TGTGCCATCAGTGCTCCTAGCGGGGGGGCCGCTGAGCAGTTCTTC
TRBJ2-2 TRBV3-1/TRBV3-2 . TRBD2 CASSHVPGLAGGNTGELFF TGTGCCAGCAGCCACGTACCGGGACTAGCGGGGGGGAACACCGGGGAGCTGTTTTTT
TRBJ1-5 TRBV12-3/TRBV12-4 once . CASRRGENQPQHF TGTGCCAGCAGGCGAGGGGAAAATCAGCCCCAGCATTTT
TRBJ1-1 TRBV16 . TRBD1 CASSQSQQGGAFF TGTGCCAGCAGCCAATCGCAGCAGGGGGGAGCTTTCTTT
TRBJ1-1 TRBV6-6 . TRBD1 CASRNLDRDTEAFF TGTGCCAGCAGAAACCTGGACAGGGACACTGAAGCTTTCTTT
TRBJ1-5 TRBV30 . . CAWTRTMGNQPQHF TGTGCCTGGACTCGGACAATGGGGAATCAGCCCCAGCATTTT
TRBJ1-4 TRBV7-2 . . CASSFFPPATNEKLFF TGTGCCAGCAGCTTTTTCCCACCTGCAACTAATGAAAAACTGTTTTTT
TRBJ1-3 TRBV6-1 once . CASSERWRGNTIYF TGTGCCAGCAGTGAAAGATGGAGGGGGAACACCATATATTTT
TRBJ1-1 TRBV5-6 . . CASSLSGTPDRGTEAFF TGTGCCAGCAGCTTGTCCGGGACTCCGGACCGCGGCACTGAAGCTTTCTTT
TRBJ1-2 TRBV7-3 . TRBD1 CASSSGQGGYGYTF TGTGCCAGCAGCTCCGGACAGGGCGGCTATGGCTACACCTTC
TRBJ1-2 TRBV29-1 . . CSVAGANYGYTF TGCAGCGTTGCAGGAGCTAACTATGGCTACACCTTC